The rows below give T cell receptor beta chains drawn from one sample of a study of blood T cell repertoires in COVID-19. Profiling relied on immunoSEQ multiplex PCR, and the TCRdb table lists in-frame clones only, not all of them. The sample lists about 230,000 clones; about 87% were seen once. The sample taken for sequencing was PBMCs or T cells enriched from blood (not recorded which). These receptors came from a woman aged 35 to 49 with acute COVID-19. Both conserved end residues are part of each CDR3. A D gene is named only where the DNA matches it firmly.

v_call d_call cdr3_aa
TRBV9 TRBD1 CASSTETGWNIDTQYF
TRBV14 - CASSFGGANYEQYF
TRBV6-5 - CASKPSRGSNQPQHF
TRBV5-4 TRBD1 CASSSDRGSQPQHF
TRBV7-2 - CASSSRRGDENIQYF
TRBV6-4 - CASSDSEGSTGELFF
TRBV3-1/TRBV3-2 TRBD2 CASSQALWTSGGANTGELFF
TRBV12-3/TRBV12-4 - CASSFFRVGYTF
TRBV7-9 - CASSLGLYGYTF
TRBV7-2 - CASSLSGGETQYF
TRBV9 TRBD2 CASSVGSGRVTGELFF
TRBV30 TRBD1 CAREPKDRNYGYTF
TRBV9 - CASSVGGEGQPQHF
TRBV10-1 TRBD2 CASRIGTSGTDTQYF
TRBV30 - CALTGTPIKGYGYTF
TRBV5-1 TRBD2 CASSLGGLANHEQYF